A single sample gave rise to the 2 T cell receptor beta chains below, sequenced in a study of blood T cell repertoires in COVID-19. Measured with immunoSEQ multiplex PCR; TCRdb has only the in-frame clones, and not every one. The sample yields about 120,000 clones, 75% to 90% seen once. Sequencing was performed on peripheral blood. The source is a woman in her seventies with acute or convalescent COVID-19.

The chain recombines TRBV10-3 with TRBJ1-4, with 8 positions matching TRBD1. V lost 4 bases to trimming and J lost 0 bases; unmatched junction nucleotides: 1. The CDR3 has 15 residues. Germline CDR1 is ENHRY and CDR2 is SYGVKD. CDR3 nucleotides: TGTGCCATCAGTGGGGGACAGGCAACTAATGAAAAACTGTTTTTT. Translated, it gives CAISGGQATNEKLFF.

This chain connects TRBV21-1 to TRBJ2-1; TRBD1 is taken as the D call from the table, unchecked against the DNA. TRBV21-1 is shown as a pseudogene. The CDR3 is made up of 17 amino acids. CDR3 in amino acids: CASSKDGLDRADNEQFF. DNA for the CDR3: TGTGCCAGCAGCAAAGATGGGTTGGACAGGGCAGACAATGAGCAGTTCTTC.